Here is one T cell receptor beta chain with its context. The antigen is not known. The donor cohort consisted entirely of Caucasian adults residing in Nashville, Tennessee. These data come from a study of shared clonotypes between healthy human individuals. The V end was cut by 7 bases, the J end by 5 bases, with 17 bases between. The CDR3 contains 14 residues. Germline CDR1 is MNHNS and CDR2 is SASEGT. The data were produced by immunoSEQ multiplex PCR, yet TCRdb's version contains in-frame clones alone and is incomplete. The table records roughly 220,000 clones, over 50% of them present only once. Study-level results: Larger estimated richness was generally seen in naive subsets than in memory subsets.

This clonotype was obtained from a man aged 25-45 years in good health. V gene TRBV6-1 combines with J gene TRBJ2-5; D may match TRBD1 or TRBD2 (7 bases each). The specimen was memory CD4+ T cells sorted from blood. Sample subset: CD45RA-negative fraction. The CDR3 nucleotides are TGTGCCAGCACCCCAGGGGGGGGCTTGGAGACCCAGTACTTC. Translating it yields CASTPGGGLETQYF.